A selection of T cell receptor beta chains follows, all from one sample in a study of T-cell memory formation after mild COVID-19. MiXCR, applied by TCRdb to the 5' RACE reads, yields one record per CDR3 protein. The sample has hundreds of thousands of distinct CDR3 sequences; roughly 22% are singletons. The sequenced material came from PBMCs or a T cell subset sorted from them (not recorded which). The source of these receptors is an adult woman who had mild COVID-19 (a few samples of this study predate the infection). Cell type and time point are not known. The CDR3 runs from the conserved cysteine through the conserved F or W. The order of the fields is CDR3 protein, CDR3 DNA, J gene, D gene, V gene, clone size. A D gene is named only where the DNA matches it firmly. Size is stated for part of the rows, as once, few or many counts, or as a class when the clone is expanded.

cdr3_aa: CASSLEAGREKLFF; cdr3_nt: TGTGCCAGTAGCCTTGAGGCAGGGCGTGAAAAACTGTTTTTT; j_call: TRBJ1-4; d_call: NA; v_call: TRBV19; clone_size: NA
cdr3_aa: CASSFPGLARQFF; cdr3_nt: TGTGCCAGCAGCTTTCCCGGACTAGCGAGGCAGTTCTTC; j_call: TRBJ2-1; d_call: TRBD2; v_call: TRBV11-2; clone_size: NA
cdr3_aa: CASSLAEIPGANVLTF; cdr3_nt: TGTGCCAGCAGCTTGGCAGAGATACCTGGGGCCAACGTCCTGACTTTC; j_call: TRBJ2-6; d_call: NA; v_call: TRBV5-5; clone_size: many
cdr3_aa: CASSLVAGGSNEQYF; cdr3_nt: TGCGCCAGCAGCTTGGTGGCGGGAGGGTCGAACGAGCAGTACTTC; j_call: TRBJ2-7; d_call: TRBD2; v_call: TRBV5-1; clone_size: NA
cdr3_aa: CASSPLGTLYEQYF; cdr3_nt: TGTGCCAGCAGCCCCCTAGGGACACTCTACGAGCAGTACTTC; j_call: TRBJ2-7; d_call: NA; v_call: TRBV7-9; clone_size: NA
cdr3_aa: CASSQVGDYEQYF; cdr3_nt: TGTGCCAGCAGCCAAGTAGGGGACTACGAGCAGTACTTC; j_call: TRBJ2-7; d_call: NA; v_call: TRBV4-2; clone_size: NA
cdr3_aa: CASTLSGSYNEQFF; cdr3_nt: TGTGCCAGCACCCTTAGCGGATCCTACAATGAGCAGTTCTTC; j_call: TRBJ2-1; d_call: NA; v_call: TRBV7-9; clone_size: many
cdr3_aa: CASSNGYYGYTF; cdr3_nt: TGTGCCAGCAGTAACGGTTATTATGGCTACACCTTC; j_call: TRBJ1-2; d_call: NA; v_call: TRBV12-3/TRBV12-4; clone_size: NA
cdr3_aa: CASSRRYTGSEQYF; cdr3_nt: TGTGCCAGCAGCCGACGATATACAGGGAGCGAGCAGTACTTC; j_call: TRBJ2-7; d_call: NA; v_call: TRBV11-1; clone_size: few
cdr3_aa: CASRRIIDTDTQYF; cdr3_nt: TGTGCCAGCCGACGAATCATAGACACAGATACGCAGTATTTT; j_call: TRBJ2-3; d_call: NA; v_call: TRBV2; clone_size: NA
cdr3_aa: CASSDRAISYEQYF; cdr3_nt: TGTGCCAGCAGTGACCGGGCTATCTCCTACGAGCAGTACTTC; j_call: TRBJ2-7; d_call: NA; v_call: TRBV9; clone_size: NA
cdr3_aa: CASSLRGSDTIYF; cdr3_nt: TGTGCCAGCAGTTTGAGGGGATCGGACACCATATATTTT; j_call: TRBJ1-3; d_call: NA; v_call: TRBV27; clone_size: once
cdr3_aa: CASSIGPTQYF; cdr3_nt: TGTGCCAGTAGTATTGGACCCACGCAGTATTTT; j_call: TRBJ2-3; d_call: NA; v_call: TRBV19; clone_size: few
cdr3_aa: CASSLALAGGSKKNYEQYF; cdr3_nt: TGCGCCAGCAGCTTGGCCCTAGCGGGAGGATCAAAAAAGAATTACGAGCAGTACTTC; j_call: TRBJ2-7; d_call: TRBD2; v_call: TRBV5-1; clone_size: many
cdr3_aa: CASSPGREPYNEQFF; cdr3_nt: TGTGCCAGCAGCCCGGGGAGGGAACCCTACAATGAGCAGTTCTTC; j_call: TRBJ2-1; d_call: TRBD2; v_call: TRBV7-6; clone_size: few
cdr3_aa: CASTLGTGRTDTQYF; cdr3_nt: TGTGCCAGCACCTTGGGGACAGGGCGCACAGATACGCAGTATTTT; j_call: TRBJ2-3; d_call: TRBD1; v_call: TRBV5-5; clone_size: NA
cdr3_aa: CATSGSTWARSEQFF; cdr3_nt: TGTGCCACCAGTGGATCTACCTGGGCCAGAAGTGAGCAGTTCTTC; j_call: TRBJ2-1; d_call: NA; v_call: TRBV24-1; clone_size: NA
cdr3_aa: CSAPKRQGMGYNEQFF; cdr3_nt: TGCAGTGCTCCGAAACGACAGGGAATGGGATACAATGAGCAGTTCTTC; j_call: TRBJ2-1; d_call: TRBD1; v_call: TRBV20-1; clone_size: few
cdr3_aa: CSAGLAGGPRELFF; cdr3_nt: TGCAGTGCTGGACTAGCGGGGGGGCCTCGGGAGCTGTTTTTT; j_call: TRBJ2-2; d_call: TRBD2; v_call: TRBV20-1; clone_size: NA
cdr3_aa: CASSLAGTVFNEQFF; cdr3_nt: TGCGCCAGCAGCTTGGCCGGGACAGTATTCAATGAGCAGTTCTTC; j_call: TRBJ2-1; d_call: TRBD1; v_call: TRBV5-1; clone_size: NA
cdr3_aa: CASTLPQREGDNEQFF; cdr3_nt: TGTGCCAGCACCCTCCCCCAGCGGGAGGGCGACAATGAGCAGTTCTTC; j_call: TRBJ2-1; d_call: TRBD2; v_call: TRBV6-6; clone_size: few
cdr3_aa: CASPSGDGDHNEQFF; cdr3_nt: TGTGCCAGCCCCTCGGGGGACGGAGATCACAATGAGCAGTTCTTC; j_call: TRBJ2-1; d_call: NA; v_call: TRBV7-9; clone_size: NA
cdr3_aa: CASSLGQGWLTEAFF; cdr3_nt: TGTGCCAGCAGCCTCGGACAGGGATGGTTGACTGAAGCTTTCTTT; j_call: TRBJ1-1; d_call: TRBD1; v_call: TRBV27; clone_size: few
cdr3_aa: CASSLAVYGYTF; cdr3_nt: TGTGCCAGCAGCTTGGCGGTCTATGGCTACACCTTC; j_call: TRBJ1-2; d_call: NA; v_call: TRBV5-6; clone_size: NA
cdr3_aa: CSARSPGTSGGSYNEQFF; cdr3_nt: TGCAGTGCTAGATCCCCCGGGACTAGCGGGGGCTCCTACAATGAGCAGTTCTTC; j_call: TRBJ2-1; d_call: TRBD2; v_call: TRBV20-1; clone_size: NA
cdr3_aa: CAWRVPTGDGAGYTF; cdr3_nt: TGTGCCTGGAGAGTTCCAACAGGGGACGGGGCTGGCTACACCTTC; j_call: TRBJ1-2; d_call: TRBD1; v_call: TRBV30; clone_size: many
cdr3_aa: CASRYPGQGIYNEQFF; cdr3_nt: TGTGCCAGCAGGTACCCGGGACAGGGAATCTACAATGAGCAGTTCTTC; j_call: TRBJ2-1; d_call: TRBD1; v_call: TRBV6-2/TRBV6-3; clone_size: NA
cdr3_aa: CASSLGGQSYEQYF; cdr3_nt: TGTGCCAGCAGCTTAGGCGGACAGTCCTACGAGCAGTACTTC; j_call: TRBJ2-7; d_call: NA; v_call: TRBV7-9; clone_size: many
cdr3_aa: CASSLAHVGGETQYF; cdr3_nt: TGTGCCAGCAGTTTAGCGCATGTAGGAGGGGAGACCCAGTACTTC; j_call: TRBJ2-5; d_call: NA; v_call: TRBV12-3/TRBV12-4; clone_size: many
cdr3_aa: CSARVRDQPQHF; cdr3_nt: TGCAGTGCTAGAGTCAGGGATCAGCCCCAGCATTTT; j_call: TRBJ1-5; d_call: NA; v_call: TRBV20-1; clone_size: few
cdr3_aa: CASSDTSGTLGNEQFF; cdr3_nt: TGCGCCAGCAGTGATACTAGCGGGACCCTAGGCAATGAGCAGTTCTTC; j_call: TRBJ2-1; d_call: TRBD2; v_call: TRBV5-1; clone_size: once
cdr3_aa: CASSVEEGTDTQYF; cdr3_nt: TGTGCCAGCAGCGTAGAGGAGGGGACAGATACGCAGTATTTT; j_call: TRBJ2-3; d_call: NA; v_call: TRBV9; clone_size: few
cdr3_aa: CASSPGTEISYEQYF; cdr3_nt: TGTGCCAGCAGCCCCGGGACTGAGATCTCCTACGAGCAGTACTTC; j_call: TRBJ2-7; d_call: NA; v_call: TRBV9; clone_size: few
cdr3_aa: CASSHLGSSTEAFF; cdr3_nt: TGTGCCAGCAGCCACTTAGGAAGTTCCACTGAAGCTTTCTTT; j_call: TRBJ1-1; d_call: NA; v_call: TRBV6-2/TRBV6-3; clone_size: NA
cdr3_aa: CASTLLTGDTEAFF; cdr3_nt: TGTGCCAGCACCCTACTGACAGGGGACACTGAAGCTTTCTTT; j_call: TRBJ1-1; d_call: TRBD1; v_call: TRBV12-3/TRBV12-4; clone_size: few
cdr3_aa: CATGSRVLDGYTF; cdr3_nt: TGTGCCACCGGATCCAGGGTTTTGGATGGCTACACCTTC; j_call: TRBJ1-2; d_call: NA; v_call: TRBV7-9; clone_size: few
cdr3_aa: CASTSRNSYGYTF; cdr3_nt: TGTGCCAGCACCTCAAGGAACAGCTATGGCTACACCTTC; j_call: TRBJ1-2; d_call: NA; v_call: TRBV12-3/TRBV12-4; clone_size: NA
cdr3_aa: CASSMGRGGTDTQYF; cdr3_nt: TGTGCCAGTAGTATGGGCCGGGGGGGTACAGATACGCAGTATTTT; j_call: TRBJ2-3; d_call: TRBD2; v_call: TRBV19; clone_size: NA
cdr3_aa: CASSSEVKEQFF; cdr3_nt: TGTGCCAGCAGCTCCGAAGTCAAGGAGCAGTTCTTC; j_call: TRBJ2-1; d_call: NA; v_call: TRBV7-1; clone_size: NA
cdr3_aa: CSAPSRTSGTYEQYF; cdr3_nt: TGCAGTGCCCCCTCCCGGACTAGCGGGACCTACGAGCAGTACTTC; j_call: TRBJ2-7; d_call: TRBD2; v_call: TRBV20-1; clone_size: many
cdr3_aa: CASSWTGRSYEQYF; cdr3_nt: TGCGCCAGCAGCTGGACAGGGAGGTCCTACGAGCAGTACTTC; j_call: TRBJ2-7; d_call: TRBD1; v_call: TRBV5-1; clone_size: few
cdr3_aa: CASSKRGREGSNSPLHF; cdr3_nt: TGTGCCAGCAGCAAAAGAGGCAGGGAAGGGTCCAACTCACCCCTCCACTTT; j_call: TRBJ1-6; d_call: NA; v_call: TRBV21-1; clone_size: few
cdr3_aa: CASSLTEGTEAFF; cdr3_nt: TGTGCCAGCAGCCTCACGGAGGGCACTGAAGCTTTCTTT; j_call: TRBJ1-1; d_call: NA; v_call: TRBV25-1; clone_size: NA
cdr3_aa: CASSTGLRQPQHF; cdr3_nt: TGTGCCAGTAGTACGGGGCTTCGGCAGCCCCAGCATTTT; j_call: TRBJ1-5; d_call: NA; v_call: TRBV19; clone_size: NA
cdr3_aa: CASSPTRRGRGTEAFF; cdr3_nt: TGTGCCAGCAGTCCAACCCGCAGGGGCCGGGGCACTGAAGCTTTCTTT; j_call: TRBJ1-1; d_call: NA; v_call: TRBV3-1; clone_size: many
cdr3_aa: CASSLSGWGNTGELFF; cdr3_nt: TGTGCCAGCAGCTTATCGGGCTGGGGGAACACCGGGGAGCTGTTTTTT; j_call: TRBJ2-2; d_call: NA; v_call: TRBV11-3; clone_size: NA
cdr3_aa: CSARDPAGWAWGYTF; cdr3_nt: TGCAGTGCTAGAGATCCCGCAGGATGGGCTTGGGGCTACACCTTC; j_call: TRBJ1-2; d_call: NA; v_call: TRBV20-1; clone_size: NA
cdr3_aa: CASSLVLAGGRGETQYF; cdr3_nt: TGTGCCAGCAGCTTAGTTCTGGCGGGGGGCCGTGGAGAGACCCAGTACTTC; j_call: TRBJ2-5; d_call: TRBD2; v_call: TRBV7-9; clone_size: NA
cdr3_aa: CATLEGAADTQYF; cdr3_nt: TGTGCCACCCTGGAGGGGGCCGCAGATACGCAGTATTTT; j_call: TRBJ2-3; d_call: NA; v_call: TRBV12-3/TRBV12-4; clone_size: few
cdr3_aa: CASSLDTGGGETQYF; cdr3_nt: TGTGCCAGCAGCTTGGACACGGGGGGTGGGGAGACCCAGTACTTC; j_call: TRBJ2-5; d_call: TRBD2; v_call: TRBV5-6; clone_size: NA
cdr3_aa: CASSFRGGGELFF; cdr3_nt: TGTGCCAGCAGCTTCAGGGGAGGCGGGGAGCTGTTTTTT; j_call: TRBJ2-2; d_call: NA; v_call: TRBV11-3; clone_size: NA
cdr3_aa: CASSQGRGTSTDTQYF; cdr3_nt: TGCGCCAGCAGCCAAGGGCGAGGGACTAGCACAGATACGCAGTATTTT; j_call: TRBJ2-3; d_call: NA; v_call: TRBV4-1; clone_size: few
cdr3_aa: CASSSTPFDRVNTEAFF; cdr3_nt: TGCGCCAGCAGCTCGACCCCCTTCGACAGGGTGAACACTGAAGCTTTCTTT; j_call: TRBJ1-1; d_call: TRBD1; v_call: TRBV5-1; clone_size: NA